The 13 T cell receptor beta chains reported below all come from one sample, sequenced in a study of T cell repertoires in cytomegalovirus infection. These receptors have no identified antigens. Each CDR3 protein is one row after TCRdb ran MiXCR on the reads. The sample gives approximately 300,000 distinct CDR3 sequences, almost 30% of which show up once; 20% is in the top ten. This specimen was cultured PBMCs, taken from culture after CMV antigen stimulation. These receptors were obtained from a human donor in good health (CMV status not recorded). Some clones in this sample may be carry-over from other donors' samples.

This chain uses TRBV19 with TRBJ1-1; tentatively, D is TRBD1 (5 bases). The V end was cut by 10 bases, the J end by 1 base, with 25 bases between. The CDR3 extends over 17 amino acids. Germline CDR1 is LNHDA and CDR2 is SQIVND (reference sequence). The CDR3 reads CATALIDRGAENTEAFF. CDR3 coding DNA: TGTGCCACCGCCCTGATCGATCGGGGCGCGGAGAACACTGAAGCTTTCTTT. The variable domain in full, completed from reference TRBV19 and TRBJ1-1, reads DGGITQSPKYLFRKEGQNVTLSCEQNLNHDAMYWYRQDPGQGLRLIYYSQIVNDFQKGDIAEGYSVSREKKESFPLTVTSAQKNPTAFYLCATALIDRGAENTEAFFGQGTRLTVV.

The CDR3 DNA reads as TGTGCCAGTAGTATTATATGGGATCTCAGACCGAACACTGAAGCTTTCTTT. Translated, it gives CASSIIWDLRPNTEAFF. The rearrangement uses TRBV19 and TRBJ1-1; D uncertain. The CDR3 covers 17 residues. CDR1 is LNHDA, CDR2 SQIVND, per germline (reference sequence). The V and J ends lost 3 bases and 1 base respectively, with 18 bases between them.

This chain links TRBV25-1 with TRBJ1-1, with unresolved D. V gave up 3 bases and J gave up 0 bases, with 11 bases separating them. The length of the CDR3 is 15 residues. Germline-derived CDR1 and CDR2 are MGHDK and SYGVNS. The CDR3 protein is CASSESKGMNTEAFF. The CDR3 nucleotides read TGTGCCAGCAGTGAGAGCAAAGGCATGAACACTGAAGCTTTCTTT.

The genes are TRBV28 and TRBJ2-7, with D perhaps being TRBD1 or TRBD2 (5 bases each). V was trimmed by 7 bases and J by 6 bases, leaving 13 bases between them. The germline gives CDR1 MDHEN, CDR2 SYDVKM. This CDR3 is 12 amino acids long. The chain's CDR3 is CASTSGRAEQYF. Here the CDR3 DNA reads TGTGCCAGCACCTCGGGACGGGCCGAGCAGTACTTC.

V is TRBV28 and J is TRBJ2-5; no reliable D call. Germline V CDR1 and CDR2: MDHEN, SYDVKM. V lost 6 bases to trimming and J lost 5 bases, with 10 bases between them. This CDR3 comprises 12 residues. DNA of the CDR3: TGTGCCAGCAGCCAACTATGGGAGACCCAGTACTTC. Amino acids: CASSQLWETQYF.

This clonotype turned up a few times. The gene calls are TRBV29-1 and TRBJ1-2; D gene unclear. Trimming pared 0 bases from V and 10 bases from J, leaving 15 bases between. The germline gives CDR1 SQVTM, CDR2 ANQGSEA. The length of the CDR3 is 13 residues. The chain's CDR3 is CSVEDREKQSYTF. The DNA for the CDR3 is TGCAGCGTTGAAGATCGGGAAAAGCAATCCTACACCTTC.

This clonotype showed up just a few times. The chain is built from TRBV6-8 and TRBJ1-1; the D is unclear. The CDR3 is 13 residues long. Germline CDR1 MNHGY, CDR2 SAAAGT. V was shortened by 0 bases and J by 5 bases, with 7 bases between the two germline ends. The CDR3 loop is CASSYSAGTEAFF. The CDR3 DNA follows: TGTGCCAGCAGTTACTCGGCGGGGACTGAAGCTTTCTTT.

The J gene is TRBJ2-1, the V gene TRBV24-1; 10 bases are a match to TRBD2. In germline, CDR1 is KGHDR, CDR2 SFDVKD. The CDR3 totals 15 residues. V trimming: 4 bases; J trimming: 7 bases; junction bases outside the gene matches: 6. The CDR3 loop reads CATSDTGTSANEQFF. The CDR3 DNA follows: TGTGCCACCAGTGACACCGGGACTAGCGCTAATGAGCAGTTCTTC.

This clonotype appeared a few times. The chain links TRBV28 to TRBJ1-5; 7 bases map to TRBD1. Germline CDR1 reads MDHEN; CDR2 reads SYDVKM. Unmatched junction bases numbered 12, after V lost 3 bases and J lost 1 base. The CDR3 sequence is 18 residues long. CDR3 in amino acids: CASSFYRDRTLSNQPQHF. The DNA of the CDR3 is TGTGCCAGCAGTTTCTACCGGGACAGAACCTTAAGCAATCAGCCCCAGCATTTT. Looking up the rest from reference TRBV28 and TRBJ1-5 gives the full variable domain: DVKVTQSSRYLVKRTGEKVFLECVQDMDHENMFWYRQDPGLGLRLIYFSYDVKMKEKGDIPEGYSVSREKKERFSLILESASTNQTSMYLCASSFYRDRTLSNQPQHFGDGTRLSIL.

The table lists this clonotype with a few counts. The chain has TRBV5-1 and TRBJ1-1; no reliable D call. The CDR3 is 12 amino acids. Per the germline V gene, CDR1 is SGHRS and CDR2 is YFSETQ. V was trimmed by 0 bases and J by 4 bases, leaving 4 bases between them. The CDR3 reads CASSLDTTEAFF. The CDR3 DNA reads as TGCGCCAGCAGCTTGGATACCACTGAAGCTTTCTTT. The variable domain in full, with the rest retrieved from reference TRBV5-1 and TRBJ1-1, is KAGVTQTPRYLIKTRGQQVTLSCSPISGHRSVSWYQQTPGQGLQFLFEYFSETQRNKGNFPGRFSGRQFSNSRSEMNVSTLELGDSALYLCASSLDTTEAFFGQGTRLTVV.

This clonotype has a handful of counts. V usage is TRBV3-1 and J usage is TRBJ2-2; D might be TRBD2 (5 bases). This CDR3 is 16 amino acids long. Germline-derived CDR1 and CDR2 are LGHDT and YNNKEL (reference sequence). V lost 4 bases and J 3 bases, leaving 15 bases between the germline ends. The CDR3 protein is CASSLSSSPYTGELFF. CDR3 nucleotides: TGTGCCAGCAGCCTCTCTAGCTCCCCTTACACCGGGGAGCTGTTTTTT. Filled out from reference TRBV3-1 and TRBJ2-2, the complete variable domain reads DTAVSQTPKYLVTQMGNDKSIKCEQNLGHDTMYWYKQDSKKFLKIMFSYNNKELIINETVPNRFSPKSPDKAHLNLHINSLELGDSAVYFCASSLSSSPYTGELFFGEGSRLTVL.

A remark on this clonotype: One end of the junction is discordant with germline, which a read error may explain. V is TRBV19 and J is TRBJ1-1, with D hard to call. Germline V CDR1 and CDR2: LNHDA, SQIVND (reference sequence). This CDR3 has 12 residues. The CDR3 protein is CARSIGYRTAFF. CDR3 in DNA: TGTGCCCGTAGTATAGGGTATAGGACGGCTTTCTTT.

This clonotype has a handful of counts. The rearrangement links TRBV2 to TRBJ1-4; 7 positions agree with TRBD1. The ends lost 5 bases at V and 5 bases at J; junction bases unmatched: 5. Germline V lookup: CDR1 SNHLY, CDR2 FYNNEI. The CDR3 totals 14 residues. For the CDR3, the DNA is TGTGCCAGCAGTCCCTCGACAGGGAATGAAAAACTGTTTTTT. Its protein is CASSPSTGNEKLFF.